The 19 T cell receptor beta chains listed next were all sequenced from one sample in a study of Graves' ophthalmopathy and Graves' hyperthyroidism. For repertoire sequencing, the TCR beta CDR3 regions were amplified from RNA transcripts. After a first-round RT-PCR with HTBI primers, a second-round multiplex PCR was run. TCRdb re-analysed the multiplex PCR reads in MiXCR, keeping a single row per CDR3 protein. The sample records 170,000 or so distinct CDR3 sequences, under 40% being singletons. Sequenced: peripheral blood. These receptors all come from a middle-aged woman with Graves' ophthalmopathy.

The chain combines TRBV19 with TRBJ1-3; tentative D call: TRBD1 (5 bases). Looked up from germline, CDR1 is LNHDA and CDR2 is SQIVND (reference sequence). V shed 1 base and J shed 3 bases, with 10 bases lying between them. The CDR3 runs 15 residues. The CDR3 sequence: CASSIAGALGNTIYF. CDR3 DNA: TGTGCCAGTAGTATAGCCGGGGCGCTTGGAAACACCATATATTTT.

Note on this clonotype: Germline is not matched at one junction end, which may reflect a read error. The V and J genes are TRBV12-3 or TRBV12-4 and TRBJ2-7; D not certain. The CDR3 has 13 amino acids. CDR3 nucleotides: TGTGCCAGCGGAGAGACACAGACCTACGAGCGGTACTTC. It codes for CASGETQTYERYF.

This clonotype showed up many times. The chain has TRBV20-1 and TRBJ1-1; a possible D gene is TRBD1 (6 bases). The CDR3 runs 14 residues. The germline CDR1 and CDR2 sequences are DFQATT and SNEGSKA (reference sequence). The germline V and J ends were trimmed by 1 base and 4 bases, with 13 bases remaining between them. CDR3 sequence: CSARGSTGSTEAFF. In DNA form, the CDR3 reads TGCAGTGCTAGAGGCTCTACAGGGTCCACTGAAGCTTTCTTT.

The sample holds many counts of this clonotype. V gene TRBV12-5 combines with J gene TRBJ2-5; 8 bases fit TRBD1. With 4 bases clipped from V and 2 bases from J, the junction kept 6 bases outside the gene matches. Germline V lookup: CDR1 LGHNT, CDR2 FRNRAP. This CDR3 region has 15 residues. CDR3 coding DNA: TGTGCTAGTGGTTCACCACAGGGGGTACAAGAGACCCAGTACTTC. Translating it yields CASGSPQGVQETQYF.

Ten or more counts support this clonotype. CDR3 nucleotides: TGTGCCAGCAGTTACTCGGACAGTGAGAACACCATATATTTT. It translates to CASSYSDSENTIYF. The rearrangement joins TRBV6-5 to TRBJ1-3; D might be TRBD1 (6 bases). V was clipped by 0 bases and J by 7 bases, with 10 bases between them. The CDR3 consists of 14 residues. Germline values: CDR1 MNHEY, CDR2 SVGAGI.

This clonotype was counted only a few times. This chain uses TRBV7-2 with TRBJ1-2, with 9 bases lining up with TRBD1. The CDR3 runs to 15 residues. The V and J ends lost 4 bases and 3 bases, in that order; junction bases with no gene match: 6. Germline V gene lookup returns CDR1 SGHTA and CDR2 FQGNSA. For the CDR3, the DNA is TGTGCCAGCAGCTCGGGACAGGGAGGATACTATGGCTACACCTTC. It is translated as CASSSGQGGYYGYTF.

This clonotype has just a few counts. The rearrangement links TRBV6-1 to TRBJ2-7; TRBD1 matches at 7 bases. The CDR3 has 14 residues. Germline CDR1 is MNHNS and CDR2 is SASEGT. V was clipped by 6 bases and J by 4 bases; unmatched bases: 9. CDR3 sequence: CASRSGTAEYEQYF. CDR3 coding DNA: TGTGCCAGCAGGTCCGGGACAGCCGAATACGAGCAGTACTTC.

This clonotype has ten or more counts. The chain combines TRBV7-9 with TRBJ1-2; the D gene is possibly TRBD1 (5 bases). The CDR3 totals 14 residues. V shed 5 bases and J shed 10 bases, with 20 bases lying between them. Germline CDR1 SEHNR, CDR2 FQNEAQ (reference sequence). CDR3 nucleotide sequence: TGTGCCAGCAGCCCGTCGGCAGGACAACCCTTCTACACCTTC. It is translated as CASSPSAGQPFYTF. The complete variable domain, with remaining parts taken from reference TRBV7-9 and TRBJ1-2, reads DTGVSQNPRHKITKRGQNVTFRCDPISEHNRLYWYRQTLGQGPEFLTYFQNEAQLEKSRLLSDRFSAERPKGSFSTLEIQRTEQGDSAMYLCASSPSAGQPFYTFGSGTRLTVV.

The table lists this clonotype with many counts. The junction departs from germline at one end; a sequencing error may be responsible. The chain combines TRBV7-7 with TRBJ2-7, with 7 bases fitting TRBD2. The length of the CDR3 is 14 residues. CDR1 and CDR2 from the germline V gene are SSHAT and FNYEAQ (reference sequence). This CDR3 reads CASSLAIGGYEQYF. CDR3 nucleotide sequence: TGTGCTAGCAGCTTAGCTATCGGGGGGTACGAGCAGTACTTC. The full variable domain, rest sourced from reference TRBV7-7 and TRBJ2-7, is GAGVSQSPRYKVTKRGQDVTLRCDPISSHATLYWYQQALGQGPEFLTYFNYEAQPDKSGLPSDRFSAERPEGSISTLTIQRTEQRDSAMYRCASSLAIGGYEQYFGPGTRLTVT.

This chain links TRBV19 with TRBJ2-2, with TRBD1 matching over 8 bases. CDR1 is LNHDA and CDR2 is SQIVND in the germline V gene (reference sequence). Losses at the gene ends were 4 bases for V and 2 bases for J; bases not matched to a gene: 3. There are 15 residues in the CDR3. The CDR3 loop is CASSTDRGNTGELFF. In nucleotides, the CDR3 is TGTGCCAGTAGTACAGACAGGGGTAACACCGGGGAGCTGTTTTTT.

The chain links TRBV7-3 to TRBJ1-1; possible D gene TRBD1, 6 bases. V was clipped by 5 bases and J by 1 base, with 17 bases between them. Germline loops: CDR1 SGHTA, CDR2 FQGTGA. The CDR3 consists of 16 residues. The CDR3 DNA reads TGTGCCAGCAGCCCCGCTGCAGGGGTACCGAACACTGAAGCTTTCTTT. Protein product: CASSPAAGVPNTEAFF.

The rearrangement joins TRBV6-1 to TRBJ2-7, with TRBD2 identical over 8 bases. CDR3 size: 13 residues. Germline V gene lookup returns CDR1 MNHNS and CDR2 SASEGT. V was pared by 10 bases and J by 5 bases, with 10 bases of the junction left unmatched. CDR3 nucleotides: TGTGCCACCAAGCGGGAGCCCCGGGACGAGCAGTACTTC. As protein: CATKREPRDEQYF.

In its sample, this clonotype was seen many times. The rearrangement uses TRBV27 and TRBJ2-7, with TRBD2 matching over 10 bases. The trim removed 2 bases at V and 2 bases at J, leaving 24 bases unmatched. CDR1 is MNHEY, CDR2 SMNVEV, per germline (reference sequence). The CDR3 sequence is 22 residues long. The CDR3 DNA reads TGTGCCAGCAGTTTACGGGTGGCTAGCGGGAGTAATTACCCCCGTATAACCTACGAGCAGTACTTC. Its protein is CASSLRVASGSNYPRITYEQYF.

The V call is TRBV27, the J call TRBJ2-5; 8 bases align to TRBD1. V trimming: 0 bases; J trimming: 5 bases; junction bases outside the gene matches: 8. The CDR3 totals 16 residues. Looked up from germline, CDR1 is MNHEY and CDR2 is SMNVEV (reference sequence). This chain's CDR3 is CASSLSSAGGMETQYF. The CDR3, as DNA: TGTGCCAGCAGTTTATCCTCGGCAGGGGGCATGGAGACCCAGTACTTC.

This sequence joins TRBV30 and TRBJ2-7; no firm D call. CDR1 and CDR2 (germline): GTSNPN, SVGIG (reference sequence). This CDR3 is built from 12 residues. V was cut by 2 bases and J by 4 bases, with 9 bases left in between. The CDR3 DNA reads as TGTGCCTGGAGTCTTCCCCGGTACGAGCAGTACTTC. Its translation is CAWSLPRYEQYF.

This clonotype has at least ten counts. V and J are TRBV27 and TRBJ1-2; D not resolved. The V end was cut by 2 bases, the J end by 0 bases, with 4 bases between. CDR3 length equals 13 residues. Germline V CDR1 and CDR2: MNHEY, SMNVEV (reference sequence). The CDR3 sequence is CASSLRANYGYTF. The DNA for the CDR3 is TGTGCCAGCAGTTTAAGAGCTAACTATGGCTACACCTTC.

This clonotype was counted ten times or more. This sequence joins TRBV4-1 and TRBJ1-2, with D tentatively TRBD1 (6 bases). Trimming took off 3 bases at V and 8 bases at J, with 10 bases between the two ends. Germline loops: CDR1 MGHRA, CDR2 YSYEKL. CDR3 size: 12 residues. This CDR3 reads CASSHFRGGYTF. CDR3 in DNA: TGCGCCAGCAGCCATTTCAGGGGCGGCTACACCTTC.

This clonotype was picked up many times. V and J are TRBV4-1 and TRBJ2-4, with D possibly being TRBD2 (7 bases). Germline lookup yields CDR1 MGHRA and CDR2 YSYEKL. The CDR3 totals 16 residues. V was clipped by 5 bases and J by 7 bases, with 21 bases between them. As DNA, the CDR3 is TGCGCCAGCAGCGCTTATTACGGCGGGGGCCCCAACATTCAGTACTTC. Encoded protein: CASSAYYGGGPNIQYF.

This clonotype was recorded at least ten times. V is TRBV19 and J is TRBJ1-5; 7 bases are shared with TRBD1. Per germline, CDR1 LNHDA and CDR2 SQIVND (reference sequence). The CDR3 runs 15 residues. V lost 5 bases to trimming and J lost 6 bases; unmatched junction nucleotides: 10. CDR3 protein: CASSLTGEGSQPQHF. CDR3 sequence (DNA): TGTGCCAGTAGTTTAACAGGGGAAGGGAGTCAGCCCCAGCATTTT.